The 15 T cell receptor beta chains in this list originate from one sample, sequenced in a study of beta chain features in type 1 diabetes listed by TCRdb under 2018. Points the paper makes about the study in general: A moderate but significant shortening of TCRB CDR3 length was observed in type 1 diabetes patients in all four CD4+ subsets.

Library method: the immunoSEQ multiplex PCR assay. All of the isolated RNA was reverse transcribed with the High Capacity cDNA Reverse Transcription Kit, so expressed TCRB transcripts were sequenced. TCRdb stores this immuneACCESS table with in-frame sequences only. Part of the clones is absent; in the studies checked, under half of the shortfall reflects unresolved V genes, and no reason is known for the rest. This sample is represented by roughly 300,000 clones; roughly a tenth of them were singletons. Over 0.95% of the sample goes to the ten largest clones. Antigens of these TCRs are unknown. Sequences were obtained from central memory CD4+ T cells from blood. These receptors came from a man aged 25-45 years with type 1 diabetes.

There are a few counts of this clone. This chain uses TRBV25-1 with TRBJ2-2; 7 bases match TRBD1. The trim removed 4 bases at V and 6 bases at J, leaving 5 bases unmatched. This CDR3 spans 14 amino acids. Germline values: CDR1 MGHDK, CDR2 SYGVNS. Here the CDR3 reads CASSVVDRAGELFF. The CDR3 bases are TGTGCCAGCAGTGTGGTCGACAGGGCCGGGGAGCTGTTTTTT.

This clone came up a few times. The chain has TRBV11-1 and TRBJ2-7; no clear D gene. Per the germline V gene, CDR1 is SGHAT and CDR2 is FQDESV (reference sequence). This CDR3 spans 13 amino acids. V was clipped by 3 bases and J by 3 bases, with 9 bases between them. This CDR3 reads CASSLGSLYEQYF. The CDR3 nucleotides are TGTGCCAGCAGCTTGGGCAGCCTCTACGAGCAGTACTTC.

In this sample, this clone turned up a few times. Written as DNA, the CDR3 is TGCGCCAGCAGCCATTGGTCCACCTCTCCTAACTATGGCTACACCTTC. Translation: CASSHWSTSPNYGYTF. The chain carries TRBV4-3 and TRBJ1-2; D is undetermined. V was pared by 3 bases and J by 0 bases, with 14 bases between. Per the germline V gene, CDR1 is LGHNA and CDR2 is YSLEER. CDR3 length equals 16 residues.

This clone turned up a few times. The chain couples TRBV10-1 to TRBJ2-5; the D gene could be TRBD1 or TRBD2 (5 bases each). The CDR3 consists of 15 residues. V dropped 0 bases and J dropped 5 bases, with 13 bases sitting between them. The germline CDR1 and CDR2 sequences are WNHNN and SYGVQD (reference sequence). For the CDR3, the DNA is TGCGCCAGCAGTGAGTCGTTGGGGGTAGGCGAGACCCAGTACTTC. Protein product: CASSESLGVGETQYF.

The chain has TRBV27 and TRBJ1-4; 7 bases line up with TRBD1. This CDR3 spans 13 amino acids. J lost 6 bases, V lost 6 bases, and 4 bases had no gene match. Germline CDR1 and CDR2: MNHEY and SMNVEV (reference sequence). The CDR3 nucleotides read TGTGCCAGCAGCGGACAGGTCGATGAAAAACTGTTTTTT. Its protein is CASSGQVDEKLFF.

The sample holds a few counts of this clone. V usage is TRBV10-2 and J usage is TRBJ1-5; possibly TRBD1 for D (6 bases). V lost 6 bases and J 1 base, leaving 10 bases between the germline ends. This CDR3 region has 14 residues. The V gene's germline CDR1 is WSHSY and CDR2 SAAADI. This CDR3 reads CASRPDRSNQPQHF. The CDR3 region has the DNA TGCGCCAGCAGGCCAGACAGGAGCAATCAGCCCCAGCATTTT.

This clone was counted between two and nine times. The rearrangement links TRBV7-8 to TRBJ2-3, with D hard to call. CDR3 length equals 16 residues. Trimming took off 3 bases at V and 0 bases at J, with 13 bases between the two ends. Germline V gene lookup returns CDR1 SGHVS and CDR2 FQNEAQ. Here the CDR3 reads CASSLMADLSTDTQYF. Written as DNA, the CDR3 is TGTGCCAGCAGCTTGATGGCAGACCTCAGCACAGATACGCAGTATTTT.

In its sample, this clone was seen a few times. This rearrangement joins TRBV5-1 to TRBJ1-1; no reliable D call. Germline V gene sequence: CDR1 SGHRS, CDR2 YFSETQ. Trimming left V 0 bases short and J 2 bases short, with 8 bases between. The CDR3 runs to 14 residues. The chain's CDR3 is CASSLDGRNTEAFF. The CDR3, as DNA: TGCGCCAGCAGCTTGGATGGCCGAAACACTGAAGCTTTCTTT.

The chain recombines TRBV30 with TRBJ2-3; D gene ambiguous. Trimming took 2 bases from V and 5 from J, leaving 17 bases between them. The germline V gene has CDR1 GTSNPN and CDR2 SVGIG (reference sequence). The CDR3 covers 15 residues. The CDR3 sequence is CAWSYRALREDTQYF. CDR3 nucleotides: TGTGCCTGGAGTTATAGGGCCCTAAGGGAAGATACGCAGTATTTT.

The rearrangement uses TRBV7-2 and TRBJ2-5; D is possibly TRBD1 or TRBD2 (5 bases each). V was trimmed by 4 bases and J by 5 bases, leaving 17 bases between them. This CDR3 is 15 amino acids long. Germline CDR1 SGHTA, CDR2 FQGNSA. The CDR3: CASSSGLGELETQYF. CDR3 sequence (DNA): TGTGCCAGCAGCTCAGGGCTGGGGGAGCTGGAGACCCAGTACTTC.

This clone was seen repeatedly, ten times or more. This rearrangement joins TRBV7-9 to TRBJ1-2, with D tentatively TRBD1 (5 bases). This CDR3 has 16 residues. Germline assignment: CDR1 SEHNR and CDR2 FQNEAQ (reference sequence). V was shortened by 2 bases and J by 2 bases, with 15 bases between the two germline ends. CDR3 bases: TGTGCCAGCAGCTTATCCACAGGCCAGTCAAACTATGGCTACACCTTC. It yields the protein CASSLSTGQSNYGYTF. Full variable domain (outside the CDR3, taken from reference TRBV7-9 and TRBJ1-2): DTGVSQNPRHKITKRGQNVTFRCDPISEHNRLYWYRQTLGQGPEFLTYFQNEAQLEKSRLLSDRFSAERPKGSFSTLEIQRTEQGDSAMYLCASSLSTGQSNYGYTFGSGTRLTVV.

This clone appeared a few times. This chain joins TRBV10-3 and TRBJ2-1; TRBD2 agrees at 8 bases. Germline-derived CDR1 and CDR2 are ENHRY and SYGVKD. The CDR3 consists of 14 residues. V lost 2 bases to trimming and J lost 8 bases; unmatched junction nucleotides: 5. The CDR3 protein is CAISEGLAFDEQFF. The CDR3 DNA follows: TGTGCCATCAGTGAGGGACTAGCCTTTGATGAGCAGTTCTTC.

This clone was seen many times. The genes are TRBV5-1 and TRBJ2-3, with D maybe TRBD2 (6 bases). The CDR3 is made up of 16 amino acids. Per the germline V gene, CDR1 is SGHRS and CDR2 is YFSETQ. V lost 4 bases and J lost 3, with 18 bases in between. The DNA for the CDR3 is TGCGCCAGCAGCCGACCCGAACTAGGAGGGACAGATACGCAGTATTTT. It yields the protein CASSRPELGGTDTQYF.

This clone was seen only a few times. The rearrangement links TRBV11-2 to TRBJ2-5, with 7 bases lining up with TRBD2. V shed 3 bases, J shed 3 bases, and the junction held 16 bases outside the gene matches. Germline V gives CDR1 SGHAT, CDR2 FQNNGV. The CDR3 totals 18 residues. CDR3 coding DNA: TGTGCCAGCAGCTTGTTCGGACCGACTCTAGGGACTAAAGAGACCCAGTACTTC. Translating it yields CASSLFGPTLGTKETQYF.

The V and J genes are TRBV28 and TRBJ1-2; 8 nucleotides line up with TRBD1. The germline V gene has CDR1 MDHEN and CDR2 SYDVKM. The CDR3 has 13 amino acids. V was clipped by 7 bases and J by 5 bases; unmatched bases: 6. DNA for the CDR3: TGTGCCAGCATCACAGGGGGGGCTTATGGCTACACCTTC. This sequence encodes CASITGGAYGYTF.